This TCR beta chain derives from a study of spatial heterogeneity in lung cancer. Study-wide background: A consistent excess of beta-chain over alpha-chain sequences was detected. Unique TCR and UMI combinations averaged more than ten appearances each in raw reads. The study, taken as a whole, reports: Expanded alpha and beta TCR counts within tumors tracked tumor mutation counts.

This clonotype turned up a few times. Antigen unknown. In TCRdb, the 5' RACE reads were re-called with MiXCR into one record per CDR3 protein. This sample has some 100,000 distinct CDR3 sequences, with 4.4% found just once. Documented time point: sample taken at primary tumor resection. Sequencing was performed on whole RNA extracted from tumor and nontumor lung tissue, or from frozen PBMC, and the material was left unsorted. This CDR3 spans 13 amino acids. Germline values: CDR1 MNHEY, CDR2 SMNVEV (reference sequence). V dropped 6 bases and J dropped 6 bases, with 15 bases sitting between them. The source material was lung tumor tissue, sampled at surgery. The V and J genes are TRBV27 and TRBJ2-7; D is unclear. The sequence came from a male donor with early-stage non-small cell lung cancer. The DNA of the CDR3 is TGTGCCAGCAGATGGGCAGGAGCCGCCGAGCAGTACTTC. Protein sequence: CASRWAGAAEQYF.